This entry lists 3 T cell receptor beta chains sequenced from one sample in a study of shared clonotypes between healthy human individuals. Clones were sequenced by immunoSEQ multiplex PCR, and TCRdb holds only the in-frame ones, with some missing. The sample consists of approximately 470,000 clones, over 70% of them appearing once. Sequencing used PBMCs. The receptors come from a woman aged 40-49 years in good health. Some clones in this sample may be carry-over from other donors' samples.

Concerning this clone itself: A far larger clone is one base from this, pointing to a likely read error. V is TRBV19 and J is TRBJ2-2, with D hard to call. The germline CDR1 and CDR2 sequences are LNHDA and SQIVND (reference sequence). The V end was cut by 6 bases, the J end by 0 bases, with 17 bases between. The CDR3 runs 17 residues. As DNA, the CDR3 is TGTGCCAGTAGGCTTCCGGTATCGGCTGCGAACACCGGGGAGCTGTTTTTT. Amino acid sequence: CASRLPVSAANTGELFF.

The rearrangement uses TRBV6-5 and TRBJ2-3; D call uncertain. This CDR3 has 15 amino acids. CDR1 is MNHEY, CDR2 SVGAGI, per germline. V was clipped by 2 bases and J by 0 bases, with 9 bases between them. The CDR3 reads CASSYRRVSTDTQYF. CDR3 nucleotides: TGTGCCAGCAGTTACCGCCGGGTTAGCACAGATACGCAGTATTTT.

The chain employs TRBV4-1 and TRBJ2-1; possibly TRBD2 for D (6 bases). Trimming stripped 3 bases from V and 1 base from J, with 22 bases between. The germline V gene encodes CDR1 MGHRA and CDR2 YSYEKL. This CDR3 is built from 19 residues. CDR3 DNA sequence: TGCGCCAGCAGCCAGGCCCTCGGACTACTTAGCGCATCCTACAATGAGCAGTTCTTC. Translation gives CASSQALGLLSASYNEQFF.